What follows are 6 T cell receptor beta chains derived from one specimen sequenced in a study of OX40 agonist ivuxolimab in advanced cancers. The assay was immunoSEQ multiplex PCR, and TCRdb's table has in-frame clones only and misses some. The table has roughly 110,000 clones, under 95% seen once. Sequenced here: CD4+ or CD8+ T cells sorted from blood, sampled in a trial of the OX40 agonist ivuxolimab. Receptors originate from an adult with an advanced solid tumor such as melanoma, head and neck, liver or kidney cancer.

This rearrangement joins TRBV28 to TRBJ1-5; unclear D gene. The CDR3 has 12 amino acids. Trimming removed 3 bases from V and 2 bases from J, with 2 bases in between. The germline CDR1 and CDR2 sequences are MDHEN and SYDVKM. Here the CDR3 DNA reads TGTGCCAGCAGTTTCGGCAATCAGCCCCAGCATTTT. Its translation: CASSFGNQPQHF.

The chain has TRBV5-6 and TRBJ2-1; D perhaps matches TRBD1 (6 bases). The V end was cut by 0 bases, the J end by 3 bases, with 10 bases between. Looked up from germline, CDR1 is SGHDT and CDR2 is YYEEEE. This CDR3 has 15 amino acids. The CDR3 nucleotides are TGTGCCAGCAGCTTGGCTGGACAGTTCTACAATGAGCAGTTCTTC. It is translated as CASSLAGQFYNEQFF.

The chain couples TRBV5-1 to TRBJ1-1; D unresolved. Germline V gene data show CDR1 as SGHRS and CDR2 as YFSETQ. V shed 0 bases and J shed 8 bases, with 11 bases lying between them. There are 13 residues in the CDR3. Here the CDR3 DNA reads TGCGCCAGCAGCTTGGCGCAGGCGCTCGAAGCTTTCTTT. Protein: CASSLAQALEAFF. Combining the CDR3 with reference TRBV5-1 and TRBJ1-1 gives the whole variable domain KAGVTQTPRYLIKTRGQQVTLSCSPISGHRSVSWYQQTPGQGLQFLFEYFSETQRNKGNFPGRFSGRQFSNSRSEMNVSTLELGDSALYLCASSLAQALEAFFGQGTRLTVV.

This sequence joins TRBV5-1 and TRBJ1-2, with D unresolved. Germline CDR1 reads SGHRS; CDR2 reads YFSETQ. The CDR3 contains 13 residues. V lost 4 bases and J lost 8, with 15 bases in between. CDR3 DNA sequence: TGCGCCAGCAGCCCGGTGGCGGGGATCGGCTACACCTTC. Its translation: CASSPVAGIGYTF.

The V gene is TRBV6-5, the J gene TRBJ2-7, with D hard to call. V was cut by 4 bases and J by 0 bases, with 7 bases left in between. Per the germline V gene, CDR1 is MNHEY and CDR2 is SVGAGI. CDR3 length: 13 residues. The CDR3 here is CASSLRISYEQYF. Here the CDR3 DNA reads TGTGCCAGCAGTTTGCGGATCTCCTACGAGCAGTACTTC.

This clone was counted a single time. The chain couples TRBV12-5 to TRBJ1-3; D is uncertain. V was pared by 1 base and J by 4 bases, with 5 bases between. The CDR3 has 13 residues. Germline V gene lookup returns CDR1 LGHNT and CDR2 FRNRAP. This CDR3 is CASGLASGNTIYF. The DNA of the CDR3 is TGTGCTAGTGGTTTGGCCTCGGGAAACACCATATATTTT.